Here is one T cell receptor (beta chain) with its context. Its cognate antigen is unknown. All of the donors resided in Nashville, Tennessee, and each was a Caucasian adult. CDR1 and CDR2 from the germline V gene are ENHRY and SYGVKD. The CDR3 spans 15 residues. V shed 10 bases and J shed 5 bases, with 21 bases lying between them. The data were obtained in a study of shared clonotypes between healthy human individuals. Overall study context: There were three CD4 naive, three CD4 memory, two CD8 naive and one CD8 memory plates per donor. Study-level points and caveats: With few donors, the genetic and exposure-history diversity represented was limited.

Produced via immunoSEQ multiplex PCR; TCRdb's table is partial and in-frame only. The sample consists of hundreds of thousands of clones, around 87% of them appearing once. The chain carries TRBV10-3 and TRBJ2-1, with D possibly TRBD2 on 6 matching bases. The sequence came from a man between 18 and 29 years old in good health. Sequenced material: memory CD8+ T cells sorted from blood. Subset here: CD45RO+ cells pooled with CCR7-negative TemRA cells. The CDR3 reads CATTSEGGNHNEQFF. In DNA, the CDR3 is TGTGCCACCACATCGGAAGGCGGGAATCACAATGAGCAGTTCTTC.